The clone carrying this T cell receptor (beta chain) was detected many times. Authors of the study amplified TCR beta CDR3 regions from RNA transcripts. HTBI primers drove first-round RT-PCR of the TCR CDR3. TCRdb re-analysed the multiplex PCR reads in MiXCR, keeping a single row per CDR3 protein. The repertoire holds approximately 610,000 distinct CDR3 sequences, with about 15% as singletons. The record originates from a study of T cells in Graves' hyperthyroidism and ophthalmopathy. The sample was blood. This clonotype was obtained from a woman aged 40 to 50 with Graves' ophthalmopathy.

CDR3 sequence: CASSPSTGGQETQYF. Here the CDR3 DNA reads TGTGCCAGCAGCCCGTCGACAGGGGGCCAAGAGACCCAGTACTTC. The chain has TRBV13 and TRBJ2-5; TRBD1 matches 9 bases. Germline assignment: CDR1 PRHDT and CDR2 FYEKMQ (reference sequence). CDR3 size: 15 residues. Trimming took 5 bases from V and 1 from J; bases not matched to a gene: 5.